A single sample is the source of the 10 T cell receptor beta chains below, sequenced in a study of blood T cell repertoires in COVID-19. Generated by immunoSEQ multiplex PCR, the TCRdb table keeps only in-frame clones and is missing some. The table includes 280,000 or so clones, 88% detected once. What was sequenced was peripheral blood. These receptors were taken from a young man with active or convalescent COVID-19.

As concerns this clone: This specimen includes other DNA sequences encoding the same CDR3. The V call is TRBV6-5, the J call TRBJ1-6; D is unresolved. V lost 4 bases and J 9 bases, leaving 7 bases between the germline ends. CDR1 and CDR2 from the germline V gene are MNHEY and SVGAGI. The CDR3 is 12 residues long. Here the CDR3 DNA reads TGTGCCAGCAGTTTCCCAGGTTCACCCCTCCACTTT. Protein sequence: CASSFPGSPLHF.

The chain combines TRBV6-6 with TRBJ1-4, with D uncertain. The V and J ends lost 6 bases and 1 base respectively, with 12 bases between them. The CDR3 consists of 15 residues. CDR1 and CDR2 (germline): MNHNY, SVGAGI (reference sequence). The CDR3 sequence: CASSNRPITNEKLFF. The CDR3 coding sequence is TGTGCCAGCAGCAACCGTCCTATAACTAATGAAAAACTGTTTTTT.

This clone has a single count. The CDR3 loop is CATPGGKSNQPQHF. The CDR3 DNA sequence: TGTGCCACCCCAGGGGGCAAGAGCAATCAGCCCCAGCATTTT. This chain joins TRBV28 and TRBJ1-5, with TRBD1 matching over 8 bases. The CDR3 length is 14 residues. V was clipped by 10 bases and J by 1 base; unmatched bases: 6. Germline CDR1 MDHEN, CDR2 SYDVKM.

As regards this clone: Different DNA sequences within this sample yield the same CDR3. The chain employs TRBV24-1 and TRBJ1-2, with 7 bases that match TRBD1. CDR3 length equals 14 residues. Germline CDR1 KGHDR, CDR2 SFDVKD. V trimming: 4 bases; J trimming: 8 bases; junction bases outside the gene matches: 9. CDR3 residues: CATSDNTGTEGYTF. CDR3 coding DNA: TGTGCCACCAGTGACAACACCGGGACAGAAGGCTACACCTTC.

This clone was counted a single time. At the DNA level, this CDR3 is encoded by other sequences in the same sample as well. The chain recombines TRBV12-3 or TRBV12-4 with TRBJ1-1; perhaps TRBD1 as D (5 bases). V was clipped by 3 bases and J by 5 bases, with 10 bases between them. The CDR3 covers 13 residues. The DNA for the CDR3 is TGTGCCAGCAGTTTGGGGGGAGGGACTGAAGCTTTCTTT. This sequence encodes CASSLGGGTEAFF.

The J gene is TRBJ1-2, the V gene TRBV6-5; D might be TRBD1 (5 bases). The germline V gene has CDR1 MNHEY and CDR2 SVGAGI. V was trimmed by 5 bases and J by 4 bases, leaving 11 bases between them. The CDR3 is 13 residues long. The CDR3 DNA reads TGTGCCAGCAGTACCACAGGTTCCTATGGCTACACCTTC. It translates to CASSTTGSYGYTF.

The V and J genes are TRBV7-9 and TRBJ1-2; D might be TRBD1 (5 bases). The CDR3 consists of 11 residues. The germline CDR1 and CDR2 sequences are SEHNR and FQNEAQ (reference sequence). The CDR3 reads CALDKSYGYTF. The DNA for the CDR3 is TGTGCTTTGGACAAATCCTATGGCTACACCTTC.

The count of this clone is one. The chain joins TRBV19 to TRBJ1-2; no clear D. This CDR3 is 13 amino acids long. Per the germline V gene, CDR1 is LNHDA and CDR2 is SQIVND (reference sequence). V lost 5 bases to trimming and J lost 5 bases, with 12 bases between them. In nucleotides, the CDR3 is TGTGCCAGTAGTTCCGAGGGCACGTATGGCTACACCTTC. Translated: CASSSEGTYGYTF.

A single count supports this clone. This chain links TRBV3-1 (or the pseudogene TRBV3-2) with TRBJ2-1; tentatively, D is TRBD1 (6 bases). V was pared by 4 bases and J by 7 bases, with 11 bases between. This CDR3 is built from 13 residues. Germline CDR1 LGHDT, CDR2 YNNKEL (reference sequence). The DNA of the CDR3 is TGTGCCAGCAGCCCTACAGGGTTGAATGAGCAGTTCTTC. It is translated as CASSPTGLNEQFF.

This chain joins TRBV5-1 and TRBJ2-2, with 7 bases fitting TRBD2. This CDR3 spans 16 amino acids. Per germline, CDR1 SGHRS and CDR2 YFSETQ. V gave up 3 bases and J gave up 4 bases; unmatched junction bases: 9. CDR3: CASSWEGGGSTGELFF. CDR3 coding DNA: TGCGCCAGCAGCTGGGAGGGCGGCGGGAGCACCGGGGAGCTGTTTTTT.